These 11 T cell receptor beta chains share one sample of origin, sequenced in a study of blood T cell repertoires in COVID-19 (dated by TCRdb to the early 2020s). The library was produced with the immunoSEQ multiplex PCR assay. TCRdb's version of the immuneACCESS table is confined to in-frame rearrangements and falls short of the full clone set. An unresolved V gene accounts for under half of the shortfall where checked; the remainder is of unknown origin. The sample contains 65,000 to 90,000 clones, 88% of them found a single time. The top ten hold roughly 4.6% of the sample. Sequencing input: peripheral blood. The receptors here all came from a human donor in a cohort sampled during active COVID-19.

CDR3 in amino acids: CASSRTSNEQFF. Here the CDR3 DNA reads TGTGCCAGCAGCCGGACTAGTAATGAGCAGTTCTTC. This chain joins TRBV3-1 (or the pseudogene TRBV3-2) and TRBJ2-1; 7 bases align to TRBD2. J was trimmed by 7 bases and V by 4 bases; bases with no gene match: 1. Germline assignment: CDR1 LGHDT and CDR2 YNNKEL (reference sequence). The CDR3 has 12 residues.

The chain recombines TRBV4-1 with TRBJ1-4; TRBD1 aligns across 8 bases. V dropped 1 base and J dropped 5; count of bases not matched to a gene: 9. From germline, CDR1 is MGHRA and CDR2 YSYEKL. The CDR3 consists of 17 residues. The CDR3 protein is CASSQVAVQGVNEKLFF. As DNA, the CDR3 is TGCGCCAGCAGCCAAGTGGCAGTACAGGGGGTGAATGAAAAACTGTTTTTT.

The table lists this clone with a few counts. This chain links TRBV9 with TRBJ1-3, with a weak D call TRBD1 (5 bases). The CDR3 runs to 14 residues. V was cut by 6 bases and J by 2 bases, with 12 bases left in between. Germline CDR1 reads SGDLS; CDR2 reads YYNGEE. CDR3 DNA: TGTGCCAGCACCGGGCCAGGGCCTGGAAACACCATATATTTT. Translated, it gives CASTGPGPGNTIYF.

A few counts support this clone. The chain has TRBV6-6 and TRBJ1-3, with a possible D match to TRBD1 (5 bases). The CDR3 loop spans 16 amino acids. Germline V gene lookup returns CDR1 MNHNY and CDR2 SVGAGI (reference sequence). Trimming left V 5 bases short and J 5 bases short, with 19 bases between. In DNA, the CDR3 is TGTGCCAGCAGTCTTCGGGACGGGAGACGAAGAAACACCATATATTTT. Encoded protein: CASSLRDGRRRNTIYF.

The V call is TRBV3-1 (or the pseudogene TRBV3-2), the J call TRBJ1-4; the D is unclear. The CDR3 runs to 13 residues. V dropped 8 bases and J dropped 5 bases, with 12 bases sitting between them. In germline, CDR1 is LGHDT, CDR2 YNNKEL (reference sequence). The CDR3 DNA sequence: TGTGCCAGCTCACGGGGATCAAATGAAAAACTGTTTTTT. This translates into CASSRGSNEKLFF.

The genes are TRBV19 and TRBJ1-2; 9 bases align to TRBD1. J was trimmed by 5 bases and V by 6 bases; bases with no gene match: 4. In germline, CDR1 is LNHDA, CDR2 SQIVND (reference sequence). The CDR3 contains 13 residues. The CDR3 DNA reads as TGTGCCAGTAGGCCCGGGACAGGGTATGGCTACACCTTC. Amino acid sequence: CASRPGTGYGYTF.

The chain employs TRBV5-4 and TRBJ1-4, with 8 nucleotides matching TRBD1. J gave up 3 bases and V 1 base, and 5 bases lay outside the gene matches. The CDR3 has 16 amino acids. Germline CDR1 reads SGHNT; CDR2 reads YYREEE (reference sequence). CDR3 DNA sequence: TGTGCCAGCAGCTTGCAGGGGGCAAGGTCTAATGAAAAACTGTTTTTT. Translated: CASSLQGARSNEKLFF.

The chain uses TRBV6-1 and TRBJ2-7; possible D gene TRBD2, 6 bases. The germline V gene encodes CDR1 MNHNS and CDR2 SASEGT. The CDR3 runs 14 residues. Deletions cut 1 base from V and 5 bases from J, with 12 bases between. The CDR3 loop reads CASSEGEGEDEQYF. The CDR3 region has the DNA TGTGCCAGCAGTGAAGGTGAAGGGGAGGACGAGCAGTACTTC.

The gene calls are TRBV14 and TRBJ2-5, with D unclear. The CDR3 totals 13 residues. Trimming removed 1 base from V and 5 bases from J, with 8 bases in between. The germline V gene encodes CDR1 SGHDN and CDR2 FVKESK. The chain's CDR3 is CASSQVTGETQYF. The CDR3 DNA is TGTGCCAGCAGCCAAGTAACGGGTGAGACCCAGTACTTC.

V is TRBV18 and J is TRBJ2-3, with 12 bases identical to TRBD1. CDR1 and CDR2 from the germline V gene are KGHSH and LQKENI. This CDR3 region has 15 residues. V shed 3 bases and J 2 bases; nucleotides not matched to a gene: 0. The CDR3 DNA is TGTGCCAGCTCACCGGGACAGGGGGCCACAGATACGCAGTATTTT. Protein sequence: CASSPGQGATDTQYF.

This clone occurred once. The chain carries TRBV5-1 and TRBJ2-7; D is possibly TRBD1 (6 bases). The CDR3 runs to 15 residues. Germline-derived CDR1 and CDR2 are SGHRS and YFSETQ. Trimming shortened V by 4 bases and J by 5 bases, and 19 bases separated the two germline ends. CDR3 region: CASSRSPSKGDEQYF. The DNA for the CDR3 is TGCGCCAGCAGCCGGAGCCCCTCCAAGGGGGACGAGCAGTACTTC.